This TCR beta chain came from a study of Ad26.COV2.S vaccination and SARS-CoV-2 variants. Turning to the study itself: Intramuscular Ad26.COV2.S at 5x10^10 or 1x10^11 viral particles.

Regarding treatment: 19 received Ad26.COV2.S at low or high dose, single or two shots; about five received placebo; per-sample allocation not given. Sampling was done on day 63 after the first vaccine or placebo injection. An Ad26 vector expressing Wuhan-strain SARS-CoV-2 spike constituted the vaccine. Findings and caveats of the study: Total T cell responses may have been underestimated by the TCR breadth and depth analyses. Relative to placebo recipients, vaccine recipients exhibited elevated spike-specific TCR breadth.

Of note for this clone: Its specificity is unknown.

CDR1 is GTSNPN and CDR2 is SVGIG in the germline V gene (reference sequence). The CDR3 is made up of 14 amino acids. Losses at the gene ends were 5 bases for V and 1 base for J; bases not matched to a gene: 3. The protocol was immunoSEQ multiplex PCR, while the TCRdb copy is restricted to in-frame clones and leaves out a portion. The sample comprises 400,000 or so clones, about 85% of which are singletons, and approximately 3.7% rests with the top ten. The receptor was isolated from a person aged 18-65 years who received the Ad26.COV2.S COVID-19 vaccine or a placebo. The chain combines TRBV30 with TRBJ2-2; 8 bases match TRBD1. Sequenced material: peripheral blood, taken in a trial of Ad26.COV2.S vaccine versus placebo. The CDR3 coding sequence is TGTGCCTGGGAAGGGACAGGGAACACCGGGGAGCTGTTTTTT. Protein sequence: CAWEGTGNTGELFF.